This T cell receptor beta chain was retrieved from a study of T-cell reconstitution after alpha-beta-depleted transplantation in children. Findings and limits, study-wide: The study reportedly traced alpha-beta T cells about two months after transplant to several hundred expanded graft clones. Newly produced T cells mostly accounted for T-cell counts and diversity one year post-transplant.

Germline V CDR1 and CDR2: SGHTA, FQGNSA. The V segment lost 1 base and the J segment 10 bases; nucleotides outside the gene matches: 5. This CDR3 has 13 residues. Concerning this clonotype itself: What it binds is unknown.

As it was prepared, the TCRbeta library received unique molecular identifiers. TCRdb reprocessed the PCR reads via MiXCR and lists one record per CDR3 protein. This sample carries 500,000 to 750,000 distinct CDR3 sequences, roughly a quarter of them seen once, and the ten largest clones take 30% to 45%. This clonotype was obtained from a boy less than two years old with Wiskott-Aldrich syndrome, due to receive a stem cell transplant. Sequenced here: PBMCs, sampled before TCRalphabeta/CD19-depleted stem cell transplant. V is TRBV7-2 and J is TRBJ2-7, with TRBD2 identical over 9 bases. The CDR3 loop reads CASSLELAGSQYF. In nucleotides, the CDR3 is TGTGCCAGCAGCTTAGAACTAGCGGGCTCCCAGTACTTC.